The 30 T cell receptor beta chains presented below share a single source sample, sequenced in a study of blood T cell repertoires in COVID-19. The assay was immunoSEQ multiplex PCR, and TCRdb's table has in-frame clones only and misses some. The data contain about 300,000 clones, approximately 84% of them singletons. The specimen was peripheral blood. The origin of the receptors is a human donor with COVID-19, enrolled during active disease. The donor label of this sample is uncertain.

The chain couples TRBV19 to TRBJ1-5; 7 bases are shared with TRBD1. V lost 4 bases to trimming and J lost 3 bases; unmatched junction nucleotides: 9. The CDR3 runs 16 residues. Per germline, CDR1 LNHDA and CDR2 SQIVND (reference sequence). This CDR3 is CASSRITGALNQPQHF. CDR3 nucleotide sequence: TGTGCCAGTAGTAGGATTACAGGGGCGCTCAATCAGCCCCAGCATTTT. The variable domain in full, completed from reference TRBV19 and TRBJ1-5, reads DGGITQSPKYLFRKEGQNVTLSCEQNLNHDAMYWYRQDPGQGLRLIYYSQIVNDFQKGDIAEGYSVSREKKESFPLTVTSAQKNPTAFYLCASSRITGALNQPQHFGDGTRLSIL.

This rearrangement joins TRBV6-5 to TRBJ2-3; TRBD1 matches 8 bases. J was trimmed by 6 bases and V by 0 bases; bases with no gene match: 5. In germline, CDR1 is MNHEY, CDR2 SVGAGI. The CDR3 contains 15 residues. CDR3 in amino acids: CASSYSQGAWDTQYF. In nucleotides, the CDR3 is TGTGCCAGCAGTTACTCCCAGGGGGCTTGGGATACGCAGTATTTT.

The V and J genes are TRBV10-3 and TRBJ2-3; 9 bases map to TRBD2. The CDR3 runs to 14 residues. The ends lost 10 bases at V and 4 bases at J; junction bases unmatched: 9. The germline gives CDR1 ENHRY, CDR2 SYGVKD. This chain's CDR3 is CATKQREDPDTQYF. The CDR3, as DNA: TGTGCCACCAAGCAGCGGGAGGACCCAGATACGCAGTATTTT.

CDR3: CSAPGGVNTEAFF. The CDR3 region has the DNA TGCAGCGCCCCCGGGGGTGTGAACACTGAAGCTTTCTTT. The chain recombines TRBV29-1 with TRBJ1-1; D is possibly TRBD1 (5 bases). The CDR3 sequence is 13 residues long. The germline V gene has CDR1 SQVTM and CDR2 ANQGSEA. V lost 7 bases and J 0 bases, leaving 12 bases between the germline ends.

This chain links TRBV28 with TRBJ2-7; D perhaps matches TRBD2 (5 bases). The V end lost 5 bases, the J end lost 2 bases, and 10 bases lay between the germline ends. Germline CDR1 is MDHEN and CDR2 is SYDVKM. The CDR3 runs to 13 residues. The chain's CDR3 is CASSPPGTYEQYF. DNA for the CDR3: TGTGCCAGCAGTCCGCCGGGGACCTACGAGCAGTACTTC.

The V gene is TRBV7-8, the J gene TRBJ2-3; D may be TRBD2 (6 bases). The CDR3 is 13 residues long. Germline V CDR1 and CDR2: SGHVS, FQNEAQ. V gave up 7 bases and J gave up 2 bases, with 10 bases separating them. CDR3 in DNA: TGTGCCAGCAAGGCGGGAATCACAGATACGCAGTATTTT. It is translated as CASKAGITDTQYF.

The chain couples TRBV28 to TRBJ1-1, with a weak D call TRBD1 (5 bases). The V gene lost 11 bases and the J gene lost 3 bases, with 16 bases spanning the gap. The CDR3 has 13 amino acids. The germline V gene encodes CDR1 MDHEN and CDR2 SYDVKM. The CDR3 region is CAGGGGGYTEAFF. CDR3 DNA sequence: TGTGCCGGGGGGGGAGGCGGGTACACTGAAGCTTTCTTT.

Written as DNA, the CDR3 is TGTGCCAGCACCCGTCGGGGTACCTACGAGCAGTACTTC. Translated: CASTRRGTYEQYF. The chain uses TRBV6-5 and TRBJ2-7; a possible D gene is TRBD2 (5 bases). Looked up from germline, CDR1 is MNHEY and CDR2 is SVGAGI. Trimming cost V 7 bases and J 2 bases, with 12 bases left between them. The CDR3 totals 13 residues.

The chain carries TRBV9 and TRBJ2-3, with D maybe TRBD2 (6 bases). V gave up 0 bases and J gave up 2 bases, with 13 bases separating them. Germline CDR1 and CDR2: SGDLS and YYNGEE. The CDR3 covers 16 residues. CDR3 coding DNA: TGTGCCAGCAGCGTAGATGCCGGAGGGTACACAGATACGCAGTATTTT. Amino acids: CASSVDAGGYTDTQYF.

The chain employs TRBV5-6 and TRBJ1-6; no clear D gene. The V and J ends lost 4 bases and 5 bases respectively, with 10 bases between them. CDR3 length: 14 residues. Germline CDR1 reads SGHDT; CDR2 reads YYEEEE. CDR3 in DNA: TGTGCCAGCAGCGTACCGCGGAATAATTCACCCCTCCACTTT. Encoded protein: CASSVPRNNSPLHF.

The chain links TRBV5-1 to TRBJ2-1; 12 nucleotides agree with TRBD2. The CDR3 spans 16 residues. V lost 4 bases to trimming and J lost 4 bases; unmatched junction nucleotides: 6. Germline V CDR1 and CDR2: SGHRS, YFSETQ. CDR3 sequence: CASSRTSGVRYNEQFF. DNA of the CDR3: TGCGCCAGCAGCCGGACTAGCGGGGTCCGATACAATGAGCAGTTCTTC.

The chain has TRBV5-4 and TRBJ1-5; D is undetermined. Trimming took 0 bases from V and 2 from J, leaving 6 bases between them. The V gene's germline CDR1 is SGHNT and CDR2 YYREEE (reference sequence). CDR3 length equals 14 residues. The CDR3 DNA sequence: TGTGCCAGCAGCTTGGGAGGTGGCAATCAGCCCCAGCATTTT. It translates to CASSLGGGNQPQHF.

This chain joins TRBV6-5 and TRBJ2-3, with 8 positions matching TRBD2. Germline assignment: CDR1 MNHEY and CDR2 SVGAGI. V shed 4 bases and J 1 base; nucleotides not matched to a gene: 4. The CDR3 has 15 residues. This chain's CDR3 is CASSSPGGGTDTQYF. CDR3 nucleotide sequence: TGTGCCAGCAGTTCCCCGGGAGGGGGCACAGATACGCAGTATTTT.

Regarding this clone: Other DNA sequences within the sample encode an identical CDR3. V gene TRBV5-1 combines with J gene TRBJ2-2, with D unclear. Germline V gene data show CDR1 as SGHRS and CDR2 as YFSETQ. Trimming took off 0 bases at V and 1 base at J, with 4 bases between the two ends. The CDR3 runs 14 residues. The CDR3 region is CASSLDRNTGELFF. The CDR3 coding sequence is TGCGCCAGCAGCTTGGATCGGAACACCGGGGAGCTGTTTTTT.

This clone was seen a single time. The chain has TRBV3-1 (or the pseudogene TRBV3-2) and TRBJ1-6; 9 bases are shared with TRBD1. The junction had 9 bases not matched to a gene; V was cut back by 5 bases and J by 10 bases. The length of the CDR3 is 15 residues. In germline, CDR1 is LGHDT, CDR2 YNNKEL (reference sequence). In DNA form, the CDR3 reads TGTGCCAGCAGCGGACCGGGACAGGGTCGATCACCCCTCCACTTT. This codes for CASSGPGQGRSPLHF.

In this sample, this clone turned up once. The rearrangement links TRBV15 to TRBJ2-1, with D perhaps matching TRBD1 (6 bases). This CDR3 spans 16 amino acids. Trimming cost V 4 bases and J 0 bases, with 13 bases left between them. CDR1 is LNHNV, CDR2 YYDKDF, per germline (reference sequence). The CDR3 is CATSMSGTPSYNEQFF. The CDR3 DNA reads as TGTGCCACCAGCATGTCAGGGACACCCTCCTACAATGAGCAGTTCTTC. Drawing the rest from reference TRBV15 and TRBJ2-1, the complete variable domain is DAMVIQNPRYQVTQFGKPVTLSCSQTLNHNVMYWYQQKSSQAPKLLFHYYDKDFNNEADTPDNFQSRRPNTSFCFLDIRSPGLGDTAMYLCATSMSGTPSYNEQFFGPGTRLTVL.

This rearrangement joins TRBV11-1 to TRBJ1-1; possible D gene TRBD1, 6 bases. Trimming took 5 bases from V and 0 from J, leaving 10 bases between them. CDR3 size: 14 residues. From germline, CDR1 is SGHAT and CDR2 FQDESV (reference sequence). Here the CDR3 reads CASSRDRMNTEAFF. CDR3 DNA sequence: TGTGCCAGCAGCCGAGACAGGATGAACACTGAAGCTTTCTTT.

The genes are TRBV10-3 and TRBJ2-3, with 10 positions matching TRBD1. This CDR3 has 16 residues. The V gene end was trimmed by 2 bases and the J gene end by 1 base; junction bases not matched to a gene: 3. Germline V gene data show CDR1 as ENHRY and CDR2 as SYGVKD. Here the CDR3 reads CAISEPGTGGTDTQYF. CDR3 DNA sequence: TGTGCCATCAGTGAGCCCGGGACAGGGGGCACAGATACGCAGTATTTT.

J is TRBJ1-6 and V is TRBV3-1 (or the pseudogene TRBV3-2), with a possible D match to TRBD1 (5 bases). V lost 4 bases and J 7 bases, leaving 11 bases between the germline ends. Germline V CDR1 and CDR2: LGHDT, YNNKEL (reference sequence). CDR3 length: 14 residues. Here the CDR3 reads CASSRDWGNSPLHF. For the CDR3, the DNA is TGTGCCAGCAGCCGGGACTGGGGGAATTCACCCCTCCACTTT.

This clone was seen only once. The V call is TRBV6-6, the J call TRBJ1-1; TRBD1 aligns across 7 bases. Per germline, CDR1 MNHNY and CDR2 SVGAGI (reference sequence). The V and J ends lost 6 bases and 1 base, in that order; junction bases with no gene match: 2. This CDR3 is 13 amino acids long. This chain's CDR3 is CASRGQSNTEAFF. Here the CDR3 DNA reads TGTGCCAGCAGGGGACAGTCGAACACTGAAGCTTTCTTT.

The rearrangement joins TRBV28 to TRBJ2-2; 7 bases align to TRBD1. From germline, CDR1 is MDHEN and CDR2 SYDVKM. J lost 6 bases, V lost 3 bases, and 13 bases had no gene match. This CDR3 comprises 17 residues. The CDR3 nucleotides read TGTGCCAGCAGTTTCCCCCGGACAGGACAAAGGTCCGGGGAGCTGTTTTTT. This gives the protein CASSFPRTGQRSGELFF.

The chain couples TRBV11-2 to TRBJ2-7, with a tentative D call TRBD1 (6 bases). This CDR3 has 13 amino acids. Germline V gene sequence: CDR1 SGHAT, CDR2 FQNNGV. The germline V and J ends were trimmed by 5 bases and 3 bases, with 11 bases remaining between them. CDR3 bases: TGTGCCAGCAGCAAGGACAGACGCTACGAGCAGTACTTC. Translation: CASSKDRRYEQYF.

Remarks on this clone: A much more abundant neighbour one base away suggests this may be a read error. The chain recombines TRBV2 with TRBJ1-1; 7 bases agree with TRBD1. The germline V gene encodes CDR1 SNHLY and CDR2 FYNNEI. V shed 6 bases and J 5 bases; nucleotides not matched to a gene: 3. This CDR3 has 12 amino acids. The CDR3 is CASSVRGTEAFF. CDR3 nucleotides: TGTGCCAGCAGCGTCAGGGGGACTGAAGCTTTCTTT.

The J gene is TRBJ1-4, the V gene TRBV6-1; 9 nucleotides match TRBD1. The germline gives CDR1 MNHNS, CDR2 SASEGT. The CDR3 is 15 residues long. V gave up 3 bases and J gave up 5 bases; unmatched junction bases: 4. The CDR3 loop reads CASSDAGTGNEKLFF. DNA of the CDR3: TGTGCCAGCAGTGATGCCGGGACAGGGAATGAAAAACTGTTTTTT.

This clone was detected once. The chain links TRBV5-1 to TRBJ2-2, with 9 bases lining up with TRBD1. The V gene's germline CDR1 is SGHRS and CDR2 YFSETQ. V lost 4 bases and J lost 3; bases outside the gene matches: 4. There are 15 residues in the CDR3. CDR3 nucleotide sequence: TGCGCCAGCAGCATGGGGGACAGGGACACCGGGGAGCTGTTTTTT. Translation gives CASSMGDRDTGELFF.

The rearrangement links TRBV9 to TRBJ2-7; 12 bases line up with TRBD2. The V and J ends lost 3 bases and 6 bases, in that order; junction bases with no gene match: 4. CDR3 size: 14 residues. CDR1 SGDLS and CDR2 YYNGEE come from the germline V gene. In nucleotides, the CDR3 is TGTGCCAGCAGCGCTAGCGGGAGGGCCGGCGAGCAGTACTTC. It yields the protein CASSASGRAGEQYF.

This chain joins TRBV30 and TRBJ2-1, with 7 positions matching TRBD1. J lost 0 bases, V lost 8 bases, and 13 bases had no gene match. This CDR3 is built from 16 residues. From germline, CDR1 is GTSNPN and CDR2 SVGIG (reference sequence). CDR3 in DNA: TGTGCCAAAATCGACAGGGTCTATAGCTCCTACAATGAGCAGTTCTTC. Translating it yields CAKIDRVYSSYNEQFF. The whole variable domain, filled in from reference TRBV30 and TRBJ2-1, reads SQTIHQWPATLVQPVGSPLSLECTVEGTSNPNLYWYRQAAGRGLQLLFYSVGIGQISSEVPQNLSASRPQDRQFILSSKKLLLSDSGFYLCAKIDRVYSSYNEQFFGPGTRLTVL.

The chain couples TRBV19 to TRBJ2-3; 8 bases match TRBD2. V shed 8 bases, J shed 5 bases, and the junction held 9 bases outside the gene matches. Germline CDR1 and CDR2: LNHDA and SQIVND (reference sequence). The CDR3 extends over 14 amino acids. Written as DNA, the CDR3 is TGTGCCAGTTCGGGGCGGGAGGAGGTAGATACGCAGTATTTT. This encodes CASSGREEVDTQYF.

The chain's CDR3 is CATSDQKPGQGDGELFF. Here the CDR3 DNA reads TGTGCCACCAGTGACCAGAAACCGGGACAGGGTGACGGGGAGCTGTTTTTT. This chain links TRBV24-1 with TRBJ2-2; the match to TRBD1 covers 9 bases. Germline loops: CDR1 KGHDR, CDR2 SFDVKD. J lost 7 bases, V lost 4 bases, and 12 bases had no gene match. The CDR3 has 17 residues.

This chain joins TRBV19 and TRBJ2-6; 12 bases line up with TRBD1. Trimming cost V 5 bases and J 4 bases; bases outside gene matches: 12. The length of the CDR3 is 19 residues. Germline V gene lookup returns CDR1 LNHDA and CDR2 SQIVND (reference sequence). Written as DNA, the CDR3 is TGTGCCAGTAGTCGGACCGGGACAGGGGGCTTGAAAGGGGCCAACGTCCTGACTTTC. Its translation: CASSRTGTGGLKGANVLTF.